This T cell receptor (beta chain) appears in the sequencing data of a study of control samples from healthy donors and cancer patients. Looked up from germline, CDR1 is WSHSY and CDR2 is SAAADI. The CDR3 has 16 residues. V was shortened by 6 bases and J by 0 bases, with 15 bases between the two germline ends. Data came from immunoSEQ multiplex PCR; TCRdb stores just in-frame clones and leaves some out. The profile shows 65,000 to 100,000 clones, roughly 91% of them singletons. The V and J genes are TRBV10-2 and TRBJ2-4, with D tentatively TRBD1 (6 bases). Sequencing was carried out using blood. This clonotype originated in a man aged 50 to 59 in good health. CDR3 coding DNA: TGCGCCAGCAGCGCCGGGACACTGATAGCCAAAAACATTCAGTACTTC. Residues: CASSAGTLIAKNIQYF.